A selection of T cell receptor beta chains follows, all from one sample in a study of glioma-infiltrating T cells after dendritic cell vaccination. TCRdb's copy holds only in-frame clones and misses some; the assay was immunoSEQ multiplex PCR. This sample carries some 100,000 clones, approximately 81% of them seen once, and the ten largest clones take less than 7%. Source: blood, taken before dendritic cell vaccination. These TCRs come from a human donor with glioblastoma. CDR3s include the opening cysteine and the closing phenylalanine or tryptophan. The order of the fields is clone size, J gene, V gene, CDR3 protein. Clone sizes are given selectively: once, few, many, or a class where the clone is expanded.

>once|TRBJ2-1|TRBV2
CASREGQDVDEQFF
>NA|TRBJ2-5|TRBV18
CASSELAGQETQYF
>NA|TRBJ2-3|TRBV7-9
CASSLSLSTDTQYF
>NA|TRBJ1-6|TRBV2
CASSGQFSSYNSPLHF
>NA|TRBJ1-2|TRBV5-1
CASSLGFQGPEGYTF
>once|TRBJ2-7|TRBV5-3
CARSLRQRLAGGPWEQYF
>NA|TRBJ2-1|TRBV19
CASSILAGDYNEQFF
>few|TRBJ2-7|TRBV5-4
CASSGNGGDYEQYF
>NA|TRBJ2-7|TRBV10-3
CAISDPSGRGYEQYF
>NA|TRBJ1-2|TRBV21-1
CASSKSAAGDDGGYTF
>NA|TRBJ2-5|TRBV5-4
CASSPEPGLAGLREETQYF
>NA|TRBJ2-7|TRBV27
CASSAGTGQGYEQYF
>NA|TRBJ1-2|TRBV6-1
CASIPGEGGFRGYTF
>NA|TRBJ2-5|TRBV7-2
CASSFAGGPQTQYF
>NA|TRBJ1-1|TRBV30
CAWNTGPTEAFF
>NA|TRBJ1-5|TRBV27
CASSLSKAGAGDQPQHF
>NA|TRBJ2-5|TRBV20-1
CSASYLETQYF
>NA|TRBJ2-1|TRBV6-5
CASSYWAGGGNEQFF
>few|TRBJ1-1|TRBV30
CAWDLTGDTEAFF
>few|TRBJ1-4|TRBV7-2
CASSEPRPGEKLFF
>NA|TRBJ2-1|TRBV27
CASSHNYPLSYNEQFF
>NA|TRBJ2-7|TRBV5-4
CASSSGGDSLGEQYF
>NA|TRBJ1-2|TRBV18
CASSQNRDGYTF
>once|TRBJ2-3|TRBV7-9
CASSSQASPTDTQYF
>NA|TRBJ2-5|TRBV28
CASSLVDRRQTQYF
>NA|TRBJ2-1|TRBV5-8
CASSPERTGDHNEQFF
>once|TRBJ1-1|TRBV5-1
CASSLAGDNTEAFF